The rows below give T cell receptor beta chains drawn from one sample of a study of OX40 agonist ivuxolimab in advanced cancers. Clones were sequenced by immunoSEQ multiplex PCR, and TCRdb holds only the in-frame ones, with some missing. Among 13,000 to 15,000 clones, over 60% were seen once, and the ten largest hold about 30%. The specimen comprised CD4+ or CD8+ T cells sorted from blood, sampled in a trial of the OX40 agonist ivuxolimab. Receptor source: an adult with an advanced solid tumor such as melanoma, head and neck, liver or kidney cancer. The CDR3 runs from the conserved cysteine through the conserved F or W. D genes are given only for firm matches. Expanded clones get a size class; other rows say once, few or many, or leave the size out.

j_call,clone_size,v_call,d_call,cdr3_nt,cdr3_aa
TRBJ2-5,-,TRBV11-3,-,TGTGCCAGCAGCTTAGAGGGTCGAGAGACCCAGTACTTC,CASSLEGRETQYF
TRBJ1-1,-,TRBV28,-,TGTGCCAGCAGTTTGGGGTTTTACACTGAAGCTTTCTTT,CASSLGFYTEAFF
TRBJ2-3,-,TRBV21-1,-,TGTGCCAGCAGCAATCCGGACAGGGGATGGGTCACAGATACGCAGTATTTT,CASSNPDRGWVTDTQYF
TRBJ2-7,-,TRBV5-4,TRBD2,TGTGCCAGCAGCTTGGCGGACGAGGGACTAGCGCGCTTAGAGCAGTACTTC,CASSLADEGLARLEQYF
TRBJ1-4,-,TRBV4-3,-,TGCGCCAGCAGTAGTGCAACTAATGAAAAACTGTTTTTT,CASSSATNEKLFF
TRBJ2-2,-,TRBV7-2,-,TGTGCCAGCAGCTGGGGGCGGAACACCGGGGAGCTGTTTTTT,CASSWGRNTGELFF
TRBJ1-5,once,TRBV19,TRBD1,TGTGCCAGTACCCCTTGGGACAGGGATAGCAATCAGCCCCAGCATTTT,CASTPWDRDSNQPQHF
TRBJ2-3,once,TRBV18,TRBD2,TGTGCCAGCTCACGACTGGGGACTAGCGGAGAGCTCGGAGATACGCAGTATTTT,CASSRLGTSGELGDTQYF
TRBJ2-7,medium-sized,TRBV10-3,-,TGTGCCATCAGTCCCCCGGACACCTACGAGCAGTACTTC,CAISPPDTYEQYF
TRBJ1-2,-,TRBV4-3,TRBD1,TGCGCCAGCAGCCAAGACACAGGGGGTGTCTATGGCTACACCTTC,CASSQDTGGVYGYTF
TRBJ1-5,few,TRBV28,TRBD1,TGTGCCAGCAGTTTCGGCCAGGGGGCCGGGAATCAGCCCCAGCATTTT,CASSFGQGAGNQPQHF
TRBJ2-7,-,TRBV9,TRBD1,TGTGCCAGCAGCGTAGGTCCAGGGGGCAACTACGAGCAGTACTTC,CASSVGPGGNYEQYF
TRBJ2-5,-,TRBV10-1,-,TGCGCCACCTATAGGGGCGAGACCCAGTACTTC,CATYRGETQYF
TRBJ1-2,-,TRBV7-9,-,TGTGCCAGCAGCGGCCGGGACGCCGTTTTCTATGGCTACACCTTC,CASSGRDAVFYGYTF
TRBJ2-7,few,TRBV10-2,TRBD2,TGCGCCAGCTGGCCTAGCGGGGTCTACGAGCAGTACTTC,CASWPSGVYEQYF
TRBJ2-7,-,TRBV7-2,-,TGTGCCAGCAGGACCCCCGGGCGTAGCTCCTACGAGCAGTACTTC,CASRTPGRSSYEQYF
TRBJ2-5,-,TRBV7-6,-,TGTGCCAGCAGTCCCTTCTCGACTTCCGAGACCCAGTACTTC,CASSPFSTSETQYF
TRBJ2-1,-,TRBV4-1,TRBD2,TGCGCCAGCAGCCAACAGGGTACCGGGACTAGCGCCAATGAGCAGTTCTTC,CASSQQGTGTSANEQFF
TRBJ2-3,-,TRBV27,-,TGTGCCAGCAGTTTACGGGGGCACGGCACAGATACGCAGTATTTT,CASSLRGHGTDTQYF
TRBJ2-2,once,TRBV7-9,-,TGTGCCAGCGATCAGGGCACGAACACCGGGGAGCTGTTTTTT,CASDQGTNTGELFF
TRBJ2-1,-,TRBV4-3,TRBD2,TGCGCCAGCAGCCAAGATGGGACTAGCGGGAGATCTGAGCAGTTCTTC,CASSQDGTSGRSEQFF
TRBJ2-7,-,TRBV7-9,-,TGTGCCAGCAGCCACCGACAGGGAGGTTTTCTCGAGCAGTACTTC,CASSHRQGGFLEQYF
TRBJ2-1,-,TRBV19,-,TGTGCCAGTATCCCCCGGACGGGAAACAATGAGCAGTTCTTC,CASIPRTGNNEQFF
TRBJ2-3,-,TRBV4-3,-,TGCGCCAGCAGCCAAGATTCTGGCCCCACAGATACGCAGTATTTT,CASSQDSGPTDTQYF
TRBJ2-3,-,TRBV2,-,TGTGCCAGCAGTGGATTGTCCGGGGGAGCAGATACGCAGTATTTT,CASSGLSGGADTQYF
TRBJ1-4,-,TRBV29-1,TRBD1,TGCAGCGCTGAAGACAGGGGAGAGCTGTTTTTT,CSAEDRGELFF
TRBJ2-7,-,TRBV27,TRBD1,TGTGCCAGCAGTTTATCTGGGACAGGGCGCGACGAGCAGTACTTC,CASSLSGTGRDEQYF
TRBJ2-4,-,TRBV19,-,TGTGCCAGTAGTATAGAGCCAGGGAAGGTGGAAAACATTCAGTACTTC,CASSIEPGKVENIQYF
TRBJ2-7,few,TRBV19,-,TGTGCCAGTAGTGTGGCACCGTCCTACGAGCAGTACTTC,CASSVAPSYEQYF
TRBJ2-1,few,TRBV5-6,TRBD2,TGTGCCAGCAGCTTGCCCGGACTAGCGGGGACCCACAATGAGCAGTTCTTC,CASSLPGLAGTHNEQFF
TRBJ1-2,-,TRBV27,TRBD1,TGTGCCAGCAGTTTCGGGACAGGCTATGGCTACACCTTC,CASSFGTGYGYTF
TRBJ2-7,-,TRBV28,-,TGTGCCAGCAGTTTGCCCATTGAGGGGAGAGGGACCGCCTACGAGCAGTACTTC,CASSLPIEGRGTAYEQYF
TRBJ1-6,-,TRBV7-9,TRBD1,TGTGCCAGCAGCCTCACACCGGACAGGAGCTCCTATAATTCACCCCTCCACTTT,CASSLTPDRSSYNSPLHF
TRBJ2-1,-,TRBV12-1,-,TGTGCCAGCAGCTTTGTTTCTAAGGGACACCACTACAATGAGCAGTTCTTC,CASSFVSKGHHYNEQFF
TRBJ1-1,once,TRBV5-5,-,TGTGCCAGCAGCTTGGGGTTTGGACCTCCGGGGACTGAAGCTTTCTTT,CASSLGFGPPGTEAFF
TRBJ2-7,-,TRBV5-1,-,TGCGCCAGCAGTTACGCCGAGCAGTACTTC,CASSYAEQYF
TRBJ2-5,once,TRBV6-4,TRBD1,TGTGCCAGCAGTGTATCGGGACAGGGCGGGCAGGAGACCCAGTACTTC,CASSVSGQGGQETQYF
TRBJ1-1,-,TRBV5-5,-,TGTGCCAGCAGCTTGAGGGTGAACACTGAAGCTTTCTTT,CASSLRVNTEAFF
TRBJ2-7,-,TRBV27,-,TGTGCCAGCAGTTTATCGCGGACTTCCAACGAGCAGTACTTC,CASSLSRTSNEQYF
TRBJ1-1,-,TRBV12-5,TRBD1,TGTGCTAGTGGTTTGGCAGGGGGACAGACTGAAGCTTTCTTT,CASGLAGGQTEAFF
TRBJ2-5,-,TRBV29-1,TRBD1,TGCAGCGTCGTGTACAGGGGGCAGGGAGAGACCCAGTACTTC,CSVVYRGQGETQYF
TRBJ1-1,-,TRBV11-2,-,TGTGCCAGCAGCTTTGGGCGGGGGGGGACAACTGAAGCTTTCTTT,CASSFGRGGTTEAFF
TRBJ2-1,-,TRBV9,-,TGTGCCAGCAGCACCCGAACCTACAATGAGCAGTTCTTC,CASSTRTYNEQFF
TRBJ1-5,-,TRBV6-6,-,TGTGCCAGCGTATCCTCACCCAGGCAGCCCCAGCATTTT,CASVSSPRQPQHF